The clone carrying this TCR beta chain was seen ten or more times. What it binds is not known. This sample is part of a study of molecular identifiers for immune sequencing clone quantification. TCRdb processed the PCR reads anew with MiXCR; each CDR3 protein has one entry. The table lists tens of thousands of distinct CDR3 sequences, roughly 20% of them singletons. The study's findings and limits: Beyond 20 RNA copies, clones held over 99% of effector molecules, compared with under 1% in naive cells.

CDR1 and CDR2 from the germline V gene are SGHVS and FQNEAQ. This CDR3 contains 15 residues. V lost 0 bases to trimming and J lost 5 bases; unmatched junction nucleotides: 6. The chain joins TRBV7-8 to TRBJ2-7; 8 positions agree with TRBD2. The sequenced sample consisted of naive CD8+ T cells from blood, with Jurkat cell RNA spiked in. Subset reported: FACS-sorted CD8+CD4-CCR7+CD45RA+ naive T cells. The sequence came from a human donor in good health. Some libraries in this study had Jurkat cell RNA spiked in. CDR3 DNA: TGTGCCAGCAGCTTAGCGAGCGGGAGACGAGACGAGCAGTACTTC. This translates into CASSLASGRRDEQYF.